This T cell receptor beta chain came from a study of human T cells and chemical hapten exposure. Overall study context: Epicutaneous patch tests delivered 0.01% DPC to the upper back, with evaluation at 6 days. Mostly female patients had alopecia areata, totalis or universalis. Findings and caveats of the study: Donors in the study had alopecia, meaning their immune response may differ from healthy people's.

Described time point: patch test 1, 2 weeks after DPC sensitization. The treatment: therapeutic diphenylcyclopropenone sensitization with weekly scalp DPC. In the study's own analysis: Sample TCR counts, which ranged from 23,224 to 690,600, had a median of approximately 95,000. TCRdb passed the RACE reads through MiXCR, listing each CDR3 protein once. The V and J calls were not made by the authors but by TCRdb's processing. This sample has more than 65,000 distinct CDR3 sequences, with around 30% found just once. This clonotype occurred a few times. The antigen is undetermined. The clonotype was recovered from a man in his forties or fifties with alopecia areata. Some clones in this sample may be carry-over from other donors' samples. The source material was whole blood, sampled in connection with sensitization to the hapten diphenylcyclopropenone (DPC).

CDR3 coding DNA: TGTGCCAGCAGCTTATGGGGACAGGGGGATGGATGGAACGAGCAGTACTTC. Residues: CASSLWGQGDGWNEQYF. The chain joins TRBV13 to TRBJ2-7, with 11 bases lining up with TRBD1. Germline trimming cut 2 bases from V and 5 bases from J; bases unmatched to any gene: 11. Germline V gene data show CDR1 as PRHDT and CDR2 as FYEKMQ (reference sequence). This CDR3 contains 17 residues.